This is a list of T cell receptor beta chains from one sample in a study of blood T cell repertoires in COVID-19. TCRdb keeps only in-frame clones here, not all; method: immunoSEQ multiplex PCR. Of around 60,000 clones in the sample, 65% to 90% were seen once. Sequenced sample: peripheral blood. The receptor source for this set is a man aged 40-55 years with acute or convalescent COVID-19. Both conserved end residues are part of each CDR3. Each record gives: V gene, J gene, clone size, D gene, CDR3 protein, CDR3 DNA. A D gene is named only where the DNA matches it firmly. Clone sizes are given selectively: once, few, many, or a class where the clone is expanded.

V gene: TRBV4-2
J gene: TRBJ2-7
clone size: .
D gene: TRBD2
CDR3 protein: CASSPGLAGRYEQYF
CDR3 DNA: TGTGCCAGCAGCCCAGGACTAGCGGGGAGGTACGAGCAGTACTTC

V gene: TRBV24-1
J gene: TRBJ1-5
clone size: once
D gene: .
CDR3 protein: CATSDGGEGNQPQHF
CDR3 DNA: TGTGCCACCAGTGATGGCGGGGAAGGCAATCAGCCCCAGCATTTT

V gene: TRBV5-1
J gene: TRBJ1-2
clone size: .
D gene: .
CDR3 protein: CASSSQGLEGGYTF
CDR3 DNA: TGCGCCAGCAGCTCCCAGGGTTTGGAGGGAGGCTACACCTTC

V gene: TRBV27
J gene: TRBJ1-2
clone size: .
D gene: .
CDR3 protein: CASSFAGGYGYTF
CDR3 DNA: TGTGCCAGCAGTTTTGCGGGGGGCTATGGCTACACCTTC

V gene: TRBV3-1/TRBV3-2
J gene: TRBJ2-1
clone size: .
D gene: TRBD2
CDR3 protein: CASSQIAGMNEQFF
CDR3 DNA: TGTGCCAGCAGCCAAATAGCGGGGATGAATGAGCAGTTCTTC

V gene: TRBV6-1
J gene: TRBJ2-4
clone size: .
D gene: .
CDR3 protein: CASSEALTGSDLAKNIQYF
CDR3 DNA: TGTGCCAGCAGTGAAGCGCTTACGGGTTCCGACCTAGCCAAAAACATTCAGTACTTC

V gene: TRBV27
J gene: TRBJ2-1
clone size: once
D gene: TRBD1
CDR3 protein: CASSLRGQGAVNEQFF
CDR3 DNA: TGTGCCAGCAGTTTAAGGGGACAGGGGGCAGTCAATGAGCAGTTCTTC

V gene: TRBV14
J gene: TRBJ1-2
clone size: .
D gene: .
CDR3 protein: CASSQDRYGYTF
CDR3 DNA: TGTGCCAGCAGCCAAGATCGTTATGGCTACACCTTC

V gene: TRBV11-3
J gene: TRBJ1-4
clone size: once
D gene: .
CDR3 protein: CASSLDGGGKLFF
CDR3 DNA: TGTGCCAGCAGCTTAGATGGGGGAGGAAAACTGTTTTTT

V gene: TRBV13
J gene: TRBJ1-3
clone size: .
D gene: .
CDR3 protein: CASSLVGSGNTIYF
CDR3 DNA: TGTGCCAGCAGCTTAGTCGGCTCTGGAAACACCATATATTTT

V gene: TRBV11-3
J gene: TRBJ2-5
clone size: .
D gene: .
CDR3 protein: CASSSNRDQETQYF
CDR3 DNA: TGTGCCAGCAGCTCAAACAGGGACCAAGAGACCCAGTACTTC

V gene: TRBV19
J gene: TRBJ2-2
clone size: .
D gene: TRBD1
CDR3 protein: CASSIDPGTGVTGELFF
CDR3 DNA: TGTGCCAGTAGTATAGATCCTGGGACAGGCGTCACCGGGGAGCTGTTTTTT

V gene: TRBV28
J gene: TRBJ1-1
clone size: .
D gene: TRBD1
CDR3 protein: CASSGTGGKPEAFF
CDR3 DNA: TGTGCCAGCAGTGGGACAGGGGGCAAACCTGAAGCTTTCTTT

V gene: TRBV5-8
J gene: TRBJ2-7
clone size: .
D gene: .
CDR3 protein: CASSLVNSEQYF
CDR3 DNA: TGTGCCAGCAGCTTGGTTAACAGCGAGCAGTACTTC

V gene: TRBV4-1
J gene: TRBJ2-3
clone size: .
D gene: TRBD2
CDR3 protein: CASSQARGGTSGTDTQYF
CDR3 DNA: TGCGCCAGCAGCCAAGCCAGGGGAGGGACTAGCGGCACAGATACGCAGTATTTT

V gene: TRBV18
J gene: TRBJ1-2
clone size: .
D gene: .
CDR3 protein: CASSPKQEHYYGYTF
CDR3 DNA: TGTGCCAGCTCACCGAAACAGGAACATTACTATGGCTACACCTTC

V gene: TRBV11-2
J gene: TRBJ2-5
clone size: .
D gene: .
CDR3 protein: CASSSPDFQETQYF
CDR3 DNA: TGTGCCAGCAGCTCGCCCGACTTTCAAGAGACCCAGTACTTC

V gene: TRBV30
J gene: TRBJ2-7
clone size: .
D gene: TRBD2
CDR3 protein: CAWSAIAGGYSYEQYF
CDR3 DNA: TGTGCCTGGAGTGCAATAGCGGGGGGATACTCCTACGAGCAGTACTTC

V gene: TRBV19
J gene: TRBJ2-2
clone size: .
D gene: .
CDR3 protein: CASSRGGAAHGELFF
CDR3 DNA: TGTGCCAGTAGTAGAGGAGGGGCTGCCCACGGGGAGCTGTTTTTT

V gene: TRBV28
J gene: TRBJ2-3
clone size: .
D gene: TRBD1
CDR3 protein: CASRSRDRGLDTQYF
CDR3 DNA: TGTGCCAGCAGATCCCGGGACAGGGGGCTTGATACGCAGTATTTT

V gene: TRBV9
J gene: TRBJ1-3
clone size: .
D gene: TRBD1
CDR3 protein: CASSLGQGKNTIYF
CDR3 DNA: TGTGCCAGCAGCTTAGGACAGGGGAAGAACACCATATATTTT

V gene: TRBV30
J gene: TRBJ1-2
clone size: .
D gene: TRBD1
CDR3 protein: CAWSQGAWGYTF
CDR3 DNA: TGTGCCTGGAGCCAGGGGGCTTGGGGCTACACCTTC

V gene: TRBV14
J gene: TRBJ1-2
clone size: .
D gene: TRBD1
CDR3 protein: CASSQDAGQGAYGYTF
CDR3 DNA: TGTGCCAGCAGCCAGGACGCGGGACAGGGGGCATATGGCTACACCTTC

V gene: TRBV10-3
J gene: TRBJ1-2
clone size: .
D gene: .
CDR3 protein: CAISRGEDYGYTF
CDR3 DNA: TGTGCCATCAGTCGAGGGGAGGACTATGGCTACACCTTC

V gene: TRBV5-5
J gene: TRBJ2-6
clone size: .
D gene: .
CDR3 protein: CASSPEYSGANVLTF
CDR3 DNA: TGTGCCAGCAGCCCTGAGTACTCTGGGGCCAACGTCCTGACTTTC